These 27 T cell receptor beta chains came from one sample sequenced in a study of CD8+CD57+ T cells in acquired aplastic anemia. Using genomic DNA as the template, TCR beta VDJ and CDR3 profiling was carried out. TCRdb analysed the reads with MiXCR anew, one entry per CDR3 protein. The table lists roughly 130,000 distinct CDR3 sequences, 48% of them singletons. Sequenced sample: sorted CD4+, CD8+, or CD8+CD57+ T cells (not recorded which) from PBMCs. These receptors were collected from a human donor in good health, serving as a control.

The chain carries TRBV6-1 and TRBJ2-3; the match to TRBD2 covers 11 bases. V lost 6 bases to trimming and J lost 5 bases; unmatched junction nucleotides: 10. The CDR3 contains 16 residues. The germline gives CDR1 MNHNS, CDR2 SASEGT. CDR3 amino acids: CASSQELAGVQDTQYF. The CDR3 coding sequence is TGTGCCAGCAGCCAGGAACTAGCGGGAGTTCAAGATACGCAGTATTTT.

J is TRBJ1-1 and V is TRBV20-1, with 9 bases aligning to TRBD1. Germline CDR1 reads DFQATT; CDR2 reads SNEGSKA (reference sequence). The CDR3 has 12 amino acids. Germline trimming cut 6 bases from V and 10 bases from J; bases unmatched to any gene: 9. CDR3 residues: CSAEQGAIGAFF. The CDR3 DNA is TGCAGTGCAGAACAGGGGGCAATCGGAGCTTTCTTT.

This clonotype showed up many times. The chain couples TRBV24-1 to TRBJ2-1; D is undetermined. V shed 1 base and J shed 9 bases, with 3 bases lying between them. The germline V gene has CDR1 KGHDR and CDR2 SFDVKD. This CDR3 comprises 11 residues. CDR3 sequence: CATSDFSEQFF. CDR3 nucleotides: TGTGCCACCAGTGATTTTAGTGAGCAGTTCTTC.

The chain combines TRBV7-9 with TRBJ2-7; TRBD1 matches 12 bases. This CDR3 has 15 residues. Germline V gives CDR1 SEHNR, CDR2 FQNEAQ (reference sequence). V trimming: 6 bases; J trimming: 6 bases; junction bases outside the gene matches: 9. The CDR3 DNA is TGTGCCAGCAGTGACACCGGGACAGGGGGCCGCGAGCAGTACTTC. Residues: CASSDTGTGGREQYF.

This chain joins TRBV29-1 and TRBJ2-2; D is undetermined. CDR1 SQVTM and CDR2 ANQGSEA come from the germline V gene. The CDR3 runs to 12 residues. Trimming pared 7 bases from V and 6 bases from J, leaving 12 bases between. CDR3 amino acids: CSAALRPGELFF. The CDR3 DNA is TGCAGCGCCGCACTTCGGCCCGGGGAGCTGTTTTTT.

The gene calls are TRBV2 and TRBJ2-5, with D possibly being TRBD1 (5 bases). The CDR3 is 13 amino acids. CDR1 is SNHLY and CDR2 is FYNNEI in the germline V gene. V shed 7 bases and J shed 2 bases, with 11 bases lying between them. The CDR3 here is CASNLQGQETQYF. The CDR3 coding sequence is TGTGCCAGCAATTTGCAGGGTCAAGAGACCCAGTACTTC.

This clonotype occurred a few times. Germline and junction disagree at one end, which may indicate a read error. V and J are TRBV10-3 and TRBJ2-7; the D gene could be TRBD1 or TRBD2 (5 bases each). Germline V gene sequence: CDR1 ENHRY, CDR2 SYGVKD. The CDR3 runs to 17 residues. CDR3 residues: CANSSGNRGRSSYEQYF. CDR3 coding DNA: TGTGCCAACAGTTCGGGAAATCGGGGACGAAGCTCCTACGAGCAGTACTTC.

This clonotype was seen at least ten times. This chain uses TRBV6-1 with TRBJ1-6; D possibly corresponds to TRBD1 (5 bases). Germline V gene lookup returns CDR1 MNHNS and CDR2 SASEGT. CDR3 size: 18 residues. The V end lost 5 bases, the J end lost 7 bases, and 24 bases lay between the germline ends. The CDR3 nucleotides read TGTGCCAGCAGTACCCGGGACGGCCAAGGGTGGCCAAATTCACCCCTCCACTTT. Its protein product is CASSTRDGQGWPNSPLHF.

This clonotype was counted many times. This chain joins TRBV7-8 and TRBJ1-1; D might be TRBD1 (5 bases). CDR1 and CDR2 (germline): SGHVS, FQNEAQ. V was cut by 5 bases and J by 8 bases, with 15 bases left in between. The CDR3 is made up of 13 amino acids. CDR3 coding DNA: TGTGCCAGCAGCGGCAACCGGGACCGAGAAGCTTTCTTT. Translation: CASSGNRDREAFF. Looking up the rest from reference TRBV7-8 and TRBJ1-1 gives the full variable domain: GAGVSQSPRYKVAKRGQDVALRCDPISGHVSLFWYQQALGQGPEFLTYFQNEAQLDKSGLPSDRFFAERPEGSVSTLKIQRTQQEDSAVYLCASSGNRDREAFFGQGTRLTVV.

This clonotype was observed a handful of times. V gene TRBV20-1 combines with J gene TRBJ1-4; 8 bases map to TRBD1. From germline, CDR1 is DFQATT and CDR2 SNEGSKA (reference sequence). This CDR3 region has 13 residues. V was clipped by 6 bases and J by 8 bases; unmatched bases: 8. DNA for the CDR3: TGCAGTGCCGCCAGGACAGGGAGCGAAAAACTGTTTTTT. Translated, it gives CSAARTGSEKLFF.

Many counts were recorded for this clonotype. The gene calls are TRBV6-1 and TRBJ1-2, with D maybe TRBD1 (6 bases). Per the germline V gene, CDR1 is MNHNS and CDR2 is SASEGT. Trimming cost V 2 bases and J 4 bases, with 14 bases left between them. The CDR3 contains 15 residues. CDR3 amino acids: CASSERDTPTYGYTF. The CDR3 DNA sequence: TGTGCCAGCAGTGAAAGGGACACCCCAACCTATGGCTACACCTTC.

A few counts support this clonotype. The chain joins TRBV27 to TRBJ1-1; the D gene is possibly TRBD1 (6 bases). Deletions cut 3 bases from V and 1 base from J, with 9 bases between. The CDR3 covers 14 residues. In germline, CDR1 is MNHEY, CDR2 SMNVEV (reference sequence). CDR3 in amino acids: CASSFQGPNTEAFF. In nucleotides, the CDR3 is TGTGCCAGCAGTTTCCAGGGGCCGAACACTGAAGCTTTCTTT.

The sample holds one count of this clonotype. Written as DNA, the CDR3 is TGTGCCAGCAGCCTCGACCTGTACCAAGAGACCCAGTACTTC. This codes for CASSLDLYQETQYF. This rearrangement joins TRBV9 to TRBJ2-5; D is uncertain. This CDR3 contains 14 residues. CDR1 and CDR2 (germline): SGDLS, YYNGEE. The V end lost 4 bases, the J end lost 0 bases, and 10 bases lay between the germline ends.

This clonotype has at least ten counts. The rearrangement uses TRBV29-1 and TRBJ1-2, with D unresolved. CDR3 length equals 13 residues. V lost 0 bases and J 2 bases, leaving 7 bases between the germline ends. Germline CDR1 reads SQVTM; CDR2 reads ANQGSEA. For the CDR3, the DNA is TGCAGCGTTGAAGAAATCCGGAACTATGGCTACACCTTC. It codes for CSVEEIRNYGYTF. Full variable domain (rest looked up from reference TRBV29-1 and TRBJ1-2): SAVISQKPSRDICQRGTSLTIQCQVDSQVTMMFWYRQQPGQSLTLIATANQGSEATYESGFVIDKFPISRPNLTFSTLTVSNMSPEDSSIYLCSVEEIRNYGYTFGSGTRLTVV.

This clonotype was seen a single time. The V gene is TRBV7-8, the J gene TRBJ1-6; D not resolved. Trimming shortened V by 4 bases and J by 5 bases, and 15 bases separated the two germline ends. The CDR3 sequence is 16 residues long. Per germline, CDR1 SGHVS and CDR2 FQNEAQ. The CDR3 region is CASSSVRMENNSPLHF. CDR3 bases: TGTGCCAGCAGCTCCGTGAGGATGGAAAATAATTCACCCCTCCACTTT.

The gene calls are TRBV2 and TRBJ1-6, with 9 bases fitting TRBD1. The germline V gene has CDR1 SNHLY and CDR2 FYNNEI. The trim removed 5 bases at V and 7 bases at J, leaving 6 bases unmatched. The CDR3 is 15 amino acids. The CDR3 DNA reads as TGTGCCAGCAGTTATTCCACAGGGGGCAATTCACCCCTCCACTTT. It translates to CASSYSTGGNSPLHF.

This clonotype was seen a single time. The chain combines TRBV5-4 with TRBJ1-2; D is ambiguous. The CDR3 runs 13 residues. Germline values: CDR1 SGHNT, CDR2 YYREEE (reference sequence). V lost 4 bases and J lost 9, with 16 bases in between. Here the CDR3 reads CASSMTPDTSYTF. CDR3 nucleotide sequence: TGTGCCAGCAGCATGACACCGGATACGAGCTACACCTTC.

This clonotype was recorded only once. The chain uses TRBV29-1 and TRBJ1-2; 7 nucleotides line up with TRBD1. Trimming cost V 3 bases and J 8 bases; bases outside gene matches: 6. This CDR3 region has 12 residues. Germline CDR1 and CDR2: SQVTM and ANQGSEA. The CDR3 sequence is CSVDDRGRGYTF. The CDR3 coding sequence is TGCAGCGTTGATGATAGGGGGCGGGGCTACACCTTC.

V and J are TRBV19 and TRBJ1-5; tentative D call: TRBD1 (6 bases). The CDR3 loop spans 15 amino acids. Germline V gives CDR1 LNHDA, CDR2 SQIVND (reference sequence). Trimming removed 4 bases at V and 4 bases at J, with 14 bases between. The CDR3 nucleotides are TGTGCCAGTAGTAGTGGGGCAGGGGAAAATCAGCCCCAGCATTTT. Translation gives CASSSGAGENQPQHF.

This clonotype appeared many times. V is TRBV7-2 and J is TRBJ2-2; D remains unclear. The V end was cut by 4 bases, the J end by 6 bases, with 9 bases between. The CDR3 is made up of 13 amino acids. Germline-derived CDR1 and CDR2 are SGHTA and FQGNSA. This CDR3 reads CASSSGPSGELFF. In nucleotides, the CDR3 is TGTGCCAGCAGCTCAGGACCTTCCGGGGAGCTGTTTTTT.

In its sample, this clonotype was seen once. The V call is TRBV13, the J call TRBJ2-7, with 10 bases that match TRBD1. This CDR3 has 13 amino acids. In germline, CDR1 is PRHDT, CDR2 FYEKMQ (reference sequence). V trimming: 5 bases; J trimming: 4 bases; junction bases outside the gene matches: 2. CDR3: CASSRDRGYEQYV. The CDR3 DNA sequence: TGTGCCAGCAGCCGGGACAGGGGATACGAGCAGTACGTC.

This clonotype was detected ten times or more. The chain couples TRBV6-4 to TRBJ1-6; no definite D call. CDR1 and CDR2 (germline): MRHNA, SNTAGT. This CDR3 is built from 13 residues. V was cut by 6 bases and J by 8 bases, with 11 bases left in between. In DNA, the CDR3 is TGTGCCAGCAGGCTCGATGGGGATTCACCCCTCCACTTT. Translated: CASRLDGDSPLHF.

This chain joins TRBV15 and TRBJ2-7; TRBD1 matches 9 bases. CDR1 LNHNV and CDR2 YYDKDF come from the germline V gene (reference sequence). V lost 6 bases to trimming and J lost 3 bases; unmatched junction nucleotides: 9. This CDR3 is built from 15 residues. For the CDR3, the DNA is TGTGCCACCAGGCACACCGGGACAGGGTTCTACGAGCAGTACTTC. Amino acids: CATRHTGTGFYEQYF.

J is TRBJ2-3 and V is TRBV24-1, with D perhaps given as TRBD1 or TRBD2 (5 bases each). The CDR3 sequence is 15 residues long. V was trimmed by 3 bases and J by 2 bases, leaving 11 bases between them. Looked up from germline, CDR1 is KGHDR and CDR2 is SFDVKD. Here the CDR3 reads CATSDRDGDTDTQYF. The CDR3 nucleotides are TGTGCCACCAGTGATCGGGACGGAGACACAGATACGCAGTATTTT.

In its sample, this clonotype ranks as medium-sized. The chain couples TRBV10-3 to TRBJ2-7; 11 nucleotides align to TRBD2. This CDR3 region has 14 residues. Per the germline V gene, CDR1 is ENHRY and CDR2 is SYGVKD. V shed 7 bases, J shed 5 bases, and the junction held 7 bases outside the gene matches. In nucleotides, the CDR3 is TGTGCCATCACCAAAACTAGCGGGGGACACGAGCAGTACTTC. Translating gives CAITKTSGGHEQYF.

This clonotype was observed a handful of times. This may arise from a read error, as a much more abundant clone is one base away. This chain links TRBV12-3 or TRBV12-4 with TRBJ2-3; D possibly corresponds to TRBD2 (6 bases). V was pared by 3 bases and J by 8 bases, with 18 bases between. This CDR3 comprises 15 residues. CDR3 coding DNA: TGTGCCAGCAGTTTTCGCGGGACCCCATATACTACGCAGTATTTT. Protein sequence: CASSFRGTPYTTQYF.

CDR3 region: CASSEQTVQYV. CDR3 nucleotide sequence: TGTGCCAGCAGTGAACAGACAGTCCAGTACGTC. The chain employs TRBV2 and TRBJ2-7, with D possibly TRBD1 on 5 matching bases. This CDR3 spans 11 amino acids. Per germline, CDR1 SNHLY and CDR2 FYNNEI. V was pared by 2 bases and J by 10 bases, with 9 bases between.